Sequencing of this TCR beta chain was carried out in a study of blood T cell repertoires in COVID-19. Looking at the study overall: The study drew acute and convalescent COVID-19 samples from the United States, Italy and Spain. PBMCs, B-cell-depleted T cells, or T cells were the source of the cDNA or gDNA that made up the material.

Authors' data handling: The authors estimated nucleated cell counts from reference gene primer amplification. The table came from immunoSEQ multiplex PCR; TCRdb's copy has only in-frame clones and leaves some out. The V and J calls and clone size come from that table; D and trimming were worked out from the DNA. The table lists tens of thousands of clones, 84% of them singletons. From germline, CDR1 is DFQATT and CDR2 SNEGSKA (reference sequence). Between the trimmed V and J ends, which lost 6 bases and 4 bases, there was a span of 8 bases. This CDR3 has 11 amino acids. The sample was peripheral blood. The V and J genes are TRBV20-1 and TRBJ2-3; D uncertain. The clonotype comes from a man between 65 and 80 years old with acute or convalescent COVID-19. CDR3 nucleotide sequence: TGCAGTGCGCGACTGGCAGATACGCAGTATTTT. This encodes CSARLADTQYF.